A selection of T cell receptor beta chains follows, all from one sample in a study of blood T cell repertoires in COVID-19. Here immunoSEQ multiplex PCR was the method, and the copy in TCRdb shows in-frame clones only, minus some. The top ten hold about a fifth of the sample, which has about 330,000 clones, about 92% seen once. Sequencing used PBMCs or T cells enriched from blood (not recorded which). All receptors derive from a woman aged 30 to 39 who had recovered from COVID-19. CDR3s include the opening cysteine and the closing phenylalanine or tryptophan. A D gene is named only where the DNA matches it firmly. Only part of the rows carry a size: once, few, many, or a class if the clone is expanded.

clone_size,d_call,v_call,j_call,cdr3_nt,cdr3_aa
-,-,TRBV9,TRBJ1-1,TGTGCCAGCAGCACACGACAGAACACTGAAGCTTTCTTT,CASSTRQNTEAFF
-,-,TRBV11-2,TRBJ1-6,TGTGCCAGCAGCTTTATAGGGGCAGGGAACAAATCACCCCTCCACTTT,CASSFIGAGNKSPLHF
once,-,TRBV6-5,TRBJ1-1,TGTGCCAGCAGTTACTCGTGGTCAGGGGATGAAGCTTTCTTT,CASSYSWSGDEAFF
-,TRBD1,TRBV11-3,TRBJ2-7,TGTGCCAGCAGTCATGACAGGGCCAACGAGCAGTACTTC,CASSHDRANEQYF
once,-,TRBV29-1,TRBJ1-4,TGCAGCGTCGGAGGGAGGACTAATGAAAAACTGTTTTTT,CSVGGRTNEKLFF
-,TRBD1,TRBV4-3,TRBJ1-1,TGCGCCAGCAGCCAGGAACACCGGGACAGGGAAACTGAAGCTTTCTTT,CASSQEHRDRETEAFF
-,TRBD1,TRBV28,TRBJ1-6,TGTGCCAGCAGTTTAATCAGGGGGTCCCCCCCTAATCTGGCCCTCCACTTT,CASSLIRGSPPNLALHF
few,-,TRBV7-6,TRBJ1-1,TGTGCCAGCAGCCCCTCGTCCCAAGCGGGGACTGAAGCTTTCTTT,CASSPSSQAGTEAFF
-,TRBD2,TRBV2,TRBJ2-7,TGTGCCAGCACTCAAGGTCGCGCTAGCGGGAGTTGGTACGAGCAGTACTTC,CASTQGRASGSWYEQYF
-,-,TRBV7-9,TRBJ1-5,TGTGCCAGCAGCAAGGGGGAGCACCTTAATCAGCCCCAGCATTTT,CASSKGEHLNQPQHF
-,-,TRBV7-9,TRBJ2-1,TGTGCCAGCAGCTCAGGTGGGAGTGAGCAGTTCTTC,CASSSGGSEQFF
few,TRBD1,TRBV19,TRBJ2-6,TGTACGCCAGGGACAGGGCCTCCTGGGGCCAACGTCCTGACTTTC,CTPGTGPPGANVLTF
-,-,TRBV3-1/TRBV3-2,TRBJ2-3,TGTGCCAGCAGCCAAGATCGTCTCACAGATACGCAGTATTTT,CASSQDRLTDTQYF
-,-,TRBV6-5,TRBJ2-5,TGTGCCAGCAGTCCCGGCGACTACCCCCAGGAGACCCAGTACTTC,CASSPGDYPQETQYF
-,TRBD1,TRBV6-5,TRBJ1-1,TGTGCCAGCAGGGTTCTGACAGGGGCGAACACTGAAGCTTTCTTT,CASRVLTGANTEAFF
-,TRBD1,TRBV18,TRBJ1-3,TGTGCCAGCTCACCTCCGGGACAGGGAAACACCATATATTTT,CASSPPGQGNTIYF
-,TRBD2,TRBV9,TRBJ2-7,TGTGCCAGCAGCGCCCAGGCTAGCGGTGCCTCCTACGAGCAGTACTTC,CASSAQASGASYEQYF
-,TRBD1,TRBV20-1,TRBJ2-1,TGCAGTGCTAGGGCTTCAGGGGGCAGGTTCTTC,CSARASGGRFF
-,TRBD1,TRBV10-3,TRBJ1-5,TGTGCCACGAGTGAACAGGGGCACAATCAGCCCCAGCATTTT,CATSEQGHNQPQHF
-,-,TRBV5-6,TRBJ1-1,TGTGCCAGCAGCCAACAGAGATTCACTGAAGCTTTCTTT,CASSQQRFTEAFF
-,-,TRBV28,TRBJ2-7,TGTGCCAGCCGAAACTACAGGGCTAGCTCCTACGAGCAGTACTTC,CASRNYRASSYEQYF
-,-,TRBV19,TRBJ1-1,TGTGCCAGTATGGGGAGCACTGAAGCTTTCTTT,CASMGSTEAFF
-,TRBD2,TRBV19,TRBJ2-5,TGTGCCAGGCCTGGACTAGCGGGGAAGGAGACCCAGTACTTC,CARPGLAGKETQYF
-,-,TRBV9,TRBJ1-5,TGTGCCAGCAGGAGGAATCAGCCCCAGCATTTT,CASRRNQPQHF
once,-,TRBV7-2,TRBJ1-1,TGTGCCAGCAGCTTTCCGGGACAGAACACTGAAGCTTTCTTT,CASSFPGQNTEAFF
-,-,TRBV4-3,TRBJ2-7,TGCGCCAGCAGCCAAGACGGGGGGCTTGAGGAGCAGTACTTC,CASSQDGGLEEQYF
-,TRBD1,TRBV28,TRBJ2-5,TGTGCCAGCAGTTTAGTTGGGGACAGGGAGACCCAGTACTTC,CASSLVGDRETQYF
-,TRBD2,TRBV27,TRBJ2-1,TGTGCCAGCAGTTACACTAGCGGGACGAGCTCCTACAATGAGCAGTTCTTC,CASSYTSGTSSYNEQFF
-,-,TRBV5-1,TRBJ2-7,TGCGCCAGCAGCTCGGCGGGCAGGGAGGACGAGCAGTACTTC,CASSSAGREDEQYF
once,-,TRBV28,TRBJ2-7,TGTGCCAGCAGAAACACAGGGATTTACGAGCAGTACTTC,CASRNTGIYEQYF
-,TRBD1,TRBV5-1,TRBJ2-1,TGCGCCAGCAGCCCGGAACAGGGGGCGATTTACAATGAGCAGTTCTTC,CASSPEQGAIYNEQFF
-,TRBD1,TRBV5-4,TRBJ2-7,TGTGCCAGCAGCTCCCAGACAGGGGGCTCCTACGAGCAGTACTTC,CASSSQTGGSYEQYF
-,TRBD1,TRBV10-3,TRBJ1-2,TGTGCCATCAGCAAAAAGGGGACAGGGGGCATGATGAACTATGGCTACACCTTC,CAISKKGTGGMMNYGYTF
-,-,TRBV5-5,TRBJ2-7,TGTGCCAGCAGCTTAGGAGGGGAGCAGTACTTC,CASSLGGEQYF
-,-,TRBV7-9,TRBJ2-2,TGTGCCAGCAGCCCTACAGGAAAGGGGGACGCCGGGGAGCTGTTTTTT,CASSPTGKGDAGELFF
-,TRBD2,TRBV9,TRBJ2-2,TGTGCCAGCAGCGTCCTAGCGGGGGGAACCGGGGAGCTGTTTTTT,CASSVLAGGTGELFF
-,-,TRBV3-1/TRBV3-2,TRBJ2-4,TGTGCCAGCAGCCAATCATTTGCTAGCATTCAGTACTTC,CASSQSFASIQYF
-,-,TRBV27,TRBJ1-4,TGTGCCAGCAGTTTCGGGGTAGGGGAAAAACTGTTTTTT,CASSFGVGEKLFF
-,TRBD2,TRBV4-1,TRBJ2-1,TGCGCCAGCAGCCAAGTTGCGGGAGGCAGCTCCTACAATGAGCAGTTCTTC,CASSQVAGGSSYNEQFF
once,-,TRBV7-9,TRBJ1-2,TGTGCCAGCAGCAAAAGTTTCGGGGGGGATGGCTACACCTTC,CASSKSFGGDGYTF
few,TRBD1,TRBV6-5,TRBJ1-1,TGTGCCAGCAGTTACGGGACAGGGGGTGAAGCTTTCTTT,CASSYGTGGEAFF
-,TRBD2,TRBV24-1,TRBJ2-5,TGTGCCACCAGTGATGAGCGGGAATGGGGAGAGACCCAGTACTTC,CATSDEREWGETQYF
-,TRBD1,TRBV5-6,TRBJ2-2,TGTGCCAGCAGCTTGGAAGAGACAGGGAACATCGGGGAGCTGTTTTTT,CASSLEETGNIGELFF
-,TRBD1,TRBV2,TRBJ1-6,TGTGCCATCATGGACAGGGAGAGCTCACCCCTCCACTTT,CAIMDRESSPLHF
-,-,TRBV7-2,TRBJ1-2,TGTGCCAGCAGCTTTAGCGGGGCGGATGGCTACACCTTC,CASSFSGADGYTF
-,TRBD1,TRBV5-1,TRBJ1-2,TGCGCCAGCAGCCCGGGACAGGCCGGTAACTATGGCTACACCTTC,CASSPGQAGNYGYTF
-,-,TRBV6-5,TRBJ1-1,TGTGCCAGCAGCCGCCGGGACAACGAAGCTTTCTTT,CASSRRDNEAFF
-,-,TRBV16,TRBJ1-3,TGTGCCAGTCTCAGGGAAAACACCATATATTTT,CASLRENTIYF
-,TRBD1,TRBV24-1,TRBJ1-6,TGTGCCACCAGTGATTCCTCAGGGGGCGCGGGATCACCCCTCCACTTT,CATSDSSGGAGSPLHF
-,TRBD2,TRBV29-1,TRBJ2-1,TGCAGCGTAGCGACTAGCGAATACAATGAGCAGTTCTTC,CSVATSEYNEQFF
-,-,TRBV28,TRBJ1-5,TGTGCCAGCAGTCACGACAGTCAGCCCCAGCATTTT,CASSHDSQPQHF
-,TRBD1,TRBV5-5,TRBJ1-1,TGTGCCAGCAGCCTAACACAGGGGGACACTGAAGCTTTCTTT,CASSLTQGDTEAFF
-,-,TRBV24-1,TRBJ1-5,TGTGCCACCCCCAGGGCGGGGGATCAGCCCCAGCATTTT,CATPRAGDQPQHF